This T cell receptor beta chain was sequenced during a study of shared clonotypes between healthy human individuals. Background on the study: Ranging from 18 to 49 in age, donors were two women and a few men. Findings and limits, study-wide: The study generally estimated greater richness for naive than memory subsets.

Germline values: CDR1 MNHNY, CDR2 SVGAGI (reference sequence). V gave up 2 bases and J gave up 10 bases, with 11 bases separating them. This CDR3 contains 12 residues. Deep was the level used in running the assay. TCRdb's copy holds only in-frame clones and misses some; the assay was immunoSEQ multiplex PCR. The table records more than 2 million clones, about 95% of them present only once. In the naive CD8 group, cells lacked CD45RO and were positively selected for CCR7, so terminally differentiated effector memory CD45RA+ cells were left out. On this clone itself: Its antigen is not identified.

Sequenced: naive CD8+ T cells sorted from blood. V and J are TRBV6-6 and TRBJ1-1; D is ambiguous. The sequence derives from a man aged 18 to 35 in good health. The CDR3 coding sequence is TGTGCCAGCAGTTACGGGCAAAACGGAGCTTTCTTT. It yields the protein CASSYGQNGAFF.